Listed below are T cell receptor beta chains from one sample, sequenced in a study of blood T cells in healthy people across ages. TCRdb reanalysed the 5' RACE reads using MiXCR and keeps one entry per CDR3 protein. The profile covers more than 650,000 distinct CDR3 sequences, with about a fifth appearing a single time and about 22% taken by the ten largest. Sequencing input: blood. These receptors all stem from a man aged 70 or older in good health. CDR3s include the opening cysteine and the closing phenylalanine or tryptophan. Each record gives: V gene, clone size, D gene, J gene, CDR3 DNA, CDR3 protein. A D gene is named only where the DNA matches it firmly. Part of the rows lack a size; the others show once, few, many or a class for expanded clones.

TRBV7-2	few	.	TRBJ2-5	TGTGCCAGCAGCTTAGAGTTGGTTCGGACCCAGTACTTC	CASSLELVRTQYF
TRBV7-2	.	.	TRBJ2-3	TGTGCCAGCAGCTTATGGCGGCCAGTTAGGACGGGGGATACGCAGTATTTT	CASSLWRPVRTGDTQYF
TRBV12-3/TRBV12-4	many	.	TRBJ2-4	TGTGCCAGCAGAGGACCGGGCGGCATTCAGTACTTC	CASRGPGGIQYF
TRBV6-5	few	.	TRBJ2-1	TGTGCCATCTCACGCTCTCGGGCTAGTCTGGACAATGAGCAGTTCTTC	CAISRSRASLDNEQFF
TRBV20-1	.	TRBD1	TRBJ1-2	TGCAGTCTGACATCAGGACAGGGGTTAGGCTACACCTTC	CSLTSGQGLGYTF
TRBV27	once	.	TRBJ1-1	TGTGCCGTACGGAGGAGCTCCATGAACACTGAAGCTTTCTTT	CAVRRSSMNTEAFF
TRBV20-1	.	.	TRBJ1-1	TGCAGTGCTGGGGCGGACAGACCTGAAGCTTTCTTT	CSAGADRPEAFF
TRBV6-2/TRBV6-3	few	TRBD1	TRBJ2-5	TGTGCCAGCAGTCAACTCAGGGGGAAGTACCAAGAGACCCAGTACTTC	CASSQLRGKYQETQYF
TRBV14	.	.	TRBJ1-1	TGTGCCAGCAGCCAAGGACAGCCCACTGAAGCTTTCTTT	CASSQGQPTEAFF
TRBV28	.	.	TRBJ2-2	TGTGCCGTGCCTGAGCCGAACACCGGGGAGCTGTTTTTT	CAVPEPNTGELFF
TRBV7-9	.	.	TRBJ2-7	TGTGCCAGCAGCCAATTCCAGGACTCCTACGAGCAGTACTTC	CASSQFQDSYEQYF
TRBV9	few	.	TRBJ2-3	TGTGCCAGCAGCAGAGGGGAAGGGGTGGTTAGTACGCAGTATTTT	CASSRGEGVVSTQYF
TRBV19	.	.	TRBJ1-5	TGTGCCAGCAGACTCGGACCGAATCAGCCCCAGCATTTT	CASRLGPNQPQHF
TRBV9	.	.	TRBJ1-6	TGTGCCAGCAGCCCCACGGGACAACAGAATTCACCCCTCCACTTT	CASSPTGQQNSPLHF
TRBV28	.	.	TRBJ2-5	TGTGCCAGCAAAAAGGGCCCAGAAGAGACCCAGTACTTC	CASKKGPEETQYF
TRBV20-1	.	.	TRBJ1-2	TGCAGTGCCGCCGGAGGGCAGTCTCACTATGGCTACACCTTC	CSAAGGQSHYGYTF
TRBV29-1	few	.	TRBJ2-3	TGCAGCGCCGACTTTTTCTATACGCAGTATTTT	CSADFFYTQYF
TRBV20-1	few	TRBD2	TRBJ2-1	TGCAGTGCTAGCGGGAGGGCCTTGAATGAGCAGTTCTTC	CSASGRALNEQFF
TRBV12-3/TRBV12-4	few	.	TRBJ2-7	TGTGCCAGCAGTTTCCTAAGGGATTCCTACGAGCAGTACTTC	CASSFLRDSYEQYF
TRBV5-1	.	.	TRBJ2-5	TGCGCCAGCAGCTTGGAAGGGGGTGGGAGAGAGCAGTACTTC	CASSLEGGGREQYF
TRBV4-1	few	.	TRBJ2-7	TGCGCCAGCAGCCAAGGGTCCGTACGAGTATACGAGCAGTACTTC	CASSQGSVRVYEQYF
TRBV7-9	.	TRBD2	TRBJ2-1	TGTGCCAGCAGCCGCGGGGGCGGGAGGAGTGATGAGCGGTTCTTC	CASSRGGGRSDERFF
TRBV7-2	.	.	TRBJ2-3	TGTGCCAGCAGCTTCGTGGCCACAGATACGCAGTATTTT	CASSFVATDTQYF
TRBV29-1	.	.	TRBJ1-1	TGCAGCGTGGATGAAACAGGCGGAGGGGCTGAAGCTTTCTTT	CSVDETGGGAEAFF
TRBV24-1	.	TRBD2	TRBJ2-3	TGTGCCACCAGTGACTCAATAGCGGGAGGGCTCACAGATACGCAGTATTTT	CATSDSIAGGLTDTQYF
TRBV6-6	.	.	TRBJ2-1	TGTGCCAGCAGACCCCAGGACAAAAATTGGTATGAGCAGTTCTTC	CASRPQDKNWYEQFF